Detailed here is one TCR beta chain. The antigen is not known. An end of the junction differs from the germline gene, which may be a read error. CDR3 length: 17 residues. Germline V CDR1 and CDR2: LGHNA, YNFKEQ. Use of 60 Vbeta and 13 Jbeta primers characterized the PCR. Clones were read by immunoSEQ multiplex PCR, and TCRdb kept only the in-frame ones, dropping some. Of about 220,000 clones listed, approximately 68% are singletons. The data originate from a study of cytomegalovirus exposure and HLA in healthy donors. Study-wide results and caveats: Among TCR beta chains, those listed as cytomegalovirus-associated numbered over 150.

This sequence was found in a woman in her 30s in good health and CMV-seronegative. What was sequenced was PBMCs. The chain is built from TRBV4-2 and TRBJ2-3; 7 nucleotides align to TRBD2. CDR3 DNA sequence: TGTGCCAACAGCCAAACCTTCCTAGCGGAGAGCACAGATACGCAGTATTTT. Translating gives CANSQTFLAESTDTQYF.